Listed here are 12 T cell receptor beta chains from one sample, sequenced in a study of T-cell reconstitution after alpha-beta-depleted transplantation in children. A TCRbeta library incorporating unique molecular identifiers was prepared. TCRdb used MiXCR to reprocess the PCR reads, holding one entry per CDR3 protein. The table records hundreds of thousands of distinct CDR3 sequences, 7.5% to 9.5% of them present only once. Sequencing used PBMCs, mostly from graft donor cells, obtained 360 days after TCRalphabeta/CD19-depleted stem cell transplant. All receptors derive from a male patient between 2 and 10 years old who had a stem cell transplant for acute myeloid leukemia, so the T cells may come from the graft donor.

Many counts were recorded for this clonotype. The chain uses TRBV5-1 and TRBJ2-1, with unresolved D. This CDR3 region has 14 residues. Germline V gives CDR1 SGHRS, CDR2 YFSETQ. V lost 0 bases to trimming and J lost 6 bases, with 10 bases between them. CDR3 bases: TGCGCCAGCAGCTTGGGCACCCCACCCAATGAGCAGTTCTTC. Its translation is CASSLGTPPNEQFF.

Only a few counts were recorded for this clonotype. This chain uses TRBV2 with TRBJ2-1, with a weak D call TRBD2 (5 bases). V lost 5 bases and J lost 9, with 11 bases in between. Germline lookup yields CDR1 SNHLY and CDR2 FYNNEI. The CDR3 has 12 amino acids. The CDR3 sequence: CASSRRTLEQFF. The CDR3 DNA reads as TGTGCCAGCAGTCGAAGGACTCTTGAGCAGTTCTTC.

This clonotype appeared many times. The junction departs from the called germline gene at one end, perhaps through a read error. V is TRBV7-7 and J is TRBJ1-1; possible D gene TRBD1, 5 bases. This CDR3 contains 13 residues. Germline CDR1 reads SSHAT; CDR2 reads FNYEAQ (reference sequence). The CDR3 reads CASSLTENTEAFF. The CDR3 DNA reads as TGTGCTAGCAGCTTGACAGAGAACACTGAAGCTTTCTTT.

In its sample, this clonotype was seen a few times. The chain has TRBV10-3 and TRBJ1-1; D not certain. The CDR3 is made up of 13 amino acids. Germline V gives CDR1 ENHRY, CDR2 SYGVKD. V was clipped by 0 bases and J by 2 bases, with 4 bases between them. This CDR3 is CAISESPNTEAFF. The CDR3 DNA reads TGTGCCATCAGTGAGTCCCCCAACACTGAAGCTTTCTTT.

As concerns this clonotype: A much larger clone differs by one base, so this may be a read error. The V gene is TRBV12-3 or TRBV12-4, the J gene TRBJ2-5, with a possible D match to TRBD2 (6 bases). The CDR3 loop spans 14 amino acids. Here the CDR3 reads CASSFGLAKDTQYF. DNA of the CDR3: TGTGCCAGCAGTTTTGGCCTAGCGAAAGATACCCAGTACTTC.

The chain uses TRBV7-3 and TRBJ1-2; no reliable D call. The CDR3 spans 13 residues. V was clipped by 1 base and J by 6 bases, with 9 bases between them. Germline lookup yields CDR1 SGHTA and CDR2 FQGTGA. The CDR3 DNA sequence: TGTGCCAGCAGCTTAAGCCCCGGGGATGGCTACACCTTC. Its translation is CASSLSPGDGYTF.

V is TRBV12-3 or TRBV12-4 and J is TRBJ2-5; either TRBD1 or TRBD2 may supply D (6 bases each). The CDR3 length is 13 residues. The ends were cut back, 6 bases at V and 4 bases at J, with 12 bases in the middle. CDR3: CASRLTGAETQYF. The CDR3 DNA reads TGTGCCAGCAGGCTTACGGGGGCAGAGACCCAGTACTTC.

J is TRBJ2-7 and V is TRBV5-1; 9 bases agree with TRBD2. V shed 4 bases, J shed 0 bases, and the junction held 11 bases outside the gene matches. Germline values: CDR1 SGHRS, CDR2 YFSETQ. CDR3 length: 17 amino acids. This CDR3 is CASSLRDSGGSSYEQYF. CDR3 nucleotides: TGCGCCAGCAGCCTTCGAGATAGCGGGGGAAGCTCCTACGAGCAGTACTTC. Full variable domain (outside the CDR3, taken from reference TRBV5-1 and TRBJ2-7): KAGVTQTPRYLIKTRGQQVTLSCSPISGHRSVSWYQQTPGQGLQFLFEYFSETQRNKGNFPGRFSGRQFSNSRSEMNVSTLELGDSALYLCASSLRDSGGSSYEQYFGPGTRLTVT.

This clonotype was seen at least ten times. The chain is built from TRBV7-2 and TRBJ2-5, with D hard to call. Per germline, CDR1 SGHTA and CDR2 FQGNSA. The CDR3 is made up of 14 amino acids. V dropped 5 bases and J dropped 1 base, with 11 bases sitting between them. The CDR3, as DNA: TGTGCCAGCAGCAAACAGCGTTCCCAAGAGACCCAGTACTTC. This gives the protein CASSKQRSQETQYF.

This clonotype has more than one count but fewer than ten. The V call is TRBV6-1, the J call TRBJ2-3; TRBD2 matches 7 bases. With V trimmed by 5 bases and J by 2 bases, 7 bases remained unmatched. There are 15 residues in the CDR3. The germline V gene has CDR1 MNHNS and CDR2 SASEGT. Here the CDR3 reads CASSPSGILTDTQYF. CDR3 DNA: TGTGCCAGCAGTCCTAGCGGAATTCTCACAGATACGCAGTATTTT.

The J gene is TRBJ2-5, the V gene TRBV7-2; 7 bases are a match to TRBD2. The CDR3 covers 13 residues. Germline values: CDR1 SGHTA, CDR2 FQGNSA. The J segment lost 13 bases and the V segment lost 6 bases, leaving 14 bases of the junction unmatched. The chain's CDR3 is CASSKPGLTPWYF. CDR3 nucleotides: TGTGCCAGCAGTAAGCCGGGACTAACACCCTGGTACTTC.

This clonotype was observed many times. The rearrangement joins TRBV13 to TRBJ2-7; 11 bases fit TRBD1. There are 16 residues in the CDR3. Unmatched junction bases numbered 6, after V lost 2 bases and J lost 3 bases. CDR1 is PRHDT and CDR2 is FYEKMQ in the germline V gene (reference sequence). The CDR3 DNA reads TGTGCCAGCAGCTTAAACCGGGACAGGGGGAACTACGAGCAGTACTTC. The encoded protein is CASSLNRDRGNYEQYF. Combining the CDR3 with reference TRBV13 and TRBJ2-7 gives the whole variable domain AAGVIQSPRHLIKEKRETATLKCYPIPRHDTVYWYQQGPGQDPQFLISFYEKMQSDKGSIPDRFSAQQFSDYHSELNMSSLELGDSALYFCASSLNRDRGNYEQYFGPGTRLTVT.